The clone carrying this TCR beta chain was observed many times. Its specificity is unknown. These data come from a study of molecular identifiers for immune sequencing clone quantification. Study-wide findings and caveats: Clones with over 20 RNA copies captured over 98% of effector molecules but under 1% of naive ones. For highly expanded clones, sizes could be underestimated when identical TCR molecules share a barcode.

This CDR3 has 14 amino acids. The germline CDR1 and CDR2 sequences are SGHVS and FQNEAQ. The germline V and J ends were trimmed by 1 base and 5 bases, with 9 bases remaining between them. Previously reported methods and listed TCR primers produced the bulk TCR libraries. TCRdb recomputed calls from the PCR reads with MiXCR, one row per CDR3 protein. The sample carries more than 85,000 distinct CDR3 sequences, under 40% recorded once. Naive CD8 T cells were sorted as CD8+CD4-CCR7+CD45RA+. The TCR comes from a human donor in good health. Some libraries in this study had Jurkat cell RNA spiked in. The chain has TRBV7-8 and TRBJ1-5, with D possibly TRBD1 on 6 matching bases. Specimen: naive CD8+ T cells from blood, with Jurkat cell RNA spiked in. Indicated subset: FACS-sorted CD8+CD4-CCR7+CD45RA+ naive T cells. CDR3 sequence reads: CASSLGQGYQPQHF. CDR3 nucleotides: TGTGCCAGCAGCTTAGGTCAGGGGTATCAGCCCCAGCATTTT.